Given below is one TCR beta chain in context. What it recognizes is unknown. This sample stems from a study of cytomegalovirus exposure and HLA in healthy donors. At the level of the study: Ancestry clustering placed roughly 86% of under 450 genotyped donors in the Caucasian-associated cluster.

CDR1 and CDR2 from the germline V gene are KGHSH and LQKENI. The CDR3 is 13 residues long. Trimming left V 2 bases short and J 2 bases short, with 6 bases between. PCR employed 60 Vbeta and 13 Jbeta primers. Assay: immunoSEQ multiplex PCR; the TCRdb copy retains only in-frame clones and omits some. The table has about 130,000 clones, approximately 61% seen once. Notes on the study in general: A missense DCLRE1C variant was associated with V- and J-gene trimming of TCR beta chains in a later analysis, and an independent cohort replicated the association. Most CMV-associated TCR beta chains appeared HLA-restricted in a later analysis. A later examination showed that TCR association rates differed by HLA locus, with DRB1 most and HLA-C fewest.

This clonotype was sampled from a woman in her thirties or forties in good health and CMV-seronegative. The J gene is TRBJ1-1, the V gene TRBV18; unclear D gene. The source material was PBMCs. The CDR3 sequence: CASSPEVNTEAFF. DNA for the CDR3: TGTGCCAGCTCACCAGAGGTCAACACTGAAGCTTTCTTT.